The T cell receptor (beta chain) described here comes from a study of shared clonotypes between healthy human individuals. Profiled with immunoSEQ multiplex PCR; TCRdb holds only in-frame clones, not every one. The sample holds some 500,000 clones, 90% to 96% seen once. A note on this clone: The antigen is undetermined.

Participating donors were healthy, HIV-negative adults free of recent acute infections or vaccinations. Findings of the study overall: Researchers sampled only blood; tissue repertoires likely differ.

Sequences were obtained from naive CD4+ T cells sorted from blood. Subset denoted: CD45RA+ positively selected. The clonotype originates from a woman in her twenties or thirties in good health.

The CDR3 nucleotides are TGTGCCAGCAGTCCCCGACCCTACGAGCAGTACTTC. This gives the protein CASSPRPYEQYF. The chain recombines TRBV2 with TRBJ2-7; unclear D gene. V gave up 5 bases and J gave up 2 bases, with 7 bases separating them. The CDR3 is made up of 12 amino acids. From germline, CDR1 is SNHLY and CDR2 FYNNEI.